The 27 T cell receptor beta chains given below trace back to one sample, sequenced in a study of metastatic and nonmetastatic thyroid tumors. No patient had received any treatment before thyroid surgery. TCRdb re-called clones from the PCR reads using MiXCR. The sample lists about 93,000 clones; approximately 9% were seen once. Sequencing was performed on blood. All receptors come from a female donor with papillary thyroid cancer or a benign thyroid nodule (not recorded which). Some clones in this sample may be carry-over from other donors' samples.

The table lists this clone with a few counts. V and J are TRBV12-3 or TRBV12-4 and TRBJ1-1; 11 nucleotides line up with TRBD1. The CDR3 consists of 13 residues. The ends lost 5 bases at V and 6 bases at J; junction bases unmatched: 2. The CDR3 DNA sequence: TGTGCCAGCAGTGGGACAGGGGGATCTGAAGCTTTCTTT. The encoded protein is CASSGTGGSEAFF.

This clone has a count of ten or more. The rearrangement joins TRBV20-1 to TRBJ2-7; a possible D gene is TRBD1 (5 bases). CDR3 size: 13 residues. V was trimmed by 2 bases and J by 1 base, leaving 9 bases between them. CDR1 and CDR2 from the germline V gene are DFQATT and SNEGSKA (reference sequence). The CDR3 DNA sequence: TGCAGTGCTAGACGTGGACATTCCTACGAGCAGTACTTC. This codes for CSARRGHSYEQYF.

This clone was recorded at least ten times. The chain employs TRBV7-9 and TRBJ2-5; D perhaps matches TRBD1 (6 bases). Germline lookup yields CDR1 SEHNR and CDR2 FQNEAQ (reference sequence). V gave up 3 bases and J gave up 5 bases, with 10 bases separating them. This CDR3 has 13 amino acids. This CDR3 is CASSFWGRETQYF. As DNA, the CDR3 is TGTGCCAGCAGCTTCTGGGGGCGGGAGACCCAGTACTTC.

This clone was seen ten or more times. J is TRBJ1-2 and V is TRBV9; 8 nucleotides align to TRBD1. Trimming removed 4 bases from V and 8 bases from J; junction bases left unmatched: 16. Germline V gene lookup returns CDR1 SGDLS and CDR2 YYNGEE. This CDR3 region has 16 residues. The CDR3 sequence is CASSPHGSQGAGGYTF. The CDR3 DNA sequence: TGTGCCAGCAGCCCACACGGGAGTCAGGGGGCGGGGGGCTACACCTTC.

Ten or more counts support this clone. The chain combines TRBV9 with TRBJ2-7, with D maybe TRBD1 (6 bases). The CDR3 extends over 13 amino acids. The V end lost 3 bases, the J end lost 2 bases, and 9 bases lay between the germline ends. The germline V gene has CDR1 SGDLS and CDR2 YYNGEE. For the CDR3, the DNA is TGTGCCAGCAGCGATGGGGGCCCCTACGAGCAGTACTTC. This gives the protein CASSDGGPYEQYF.

The chain carries TRBV5-4 and TRBJ2-5; D possibly uses TRBD1 or TRBD2 (5 bases each). The CDR3 has 15 amino acids. CDR1 SGHNT and CDR2 YYREEE come from the germline V gene (reference sequence). The V and J ends lost 4 bases and 3 bases respectively, with 16 bases between them. CDR3 loop: CASSGSWGMEETQYF. The CDR3 DNA is TGTGCCAGCAGCGGATCGTGGGGGATGGAAGAGACCCAGTACTTC.

Comment on this clone: Germline is not matched at one junction end, which may reflect a read error. This chain uses TRBV5-6 with TRBJ2-2; D gene unclear. The germline CDR1 and CDR2 sequences are SGHDT and YYEEEE. There are 15 residues in the CDR3. The CDR3 spells CASSWIQHPTGELFF. In DNA form, the CDR3 reads TGTGCCAGCAGCTGGATACAACACCCCACCGGTGAGCTGTTTTTT.

This clone was seen ten or more times. Other DNA variants within this sample encode the same CDR3. V usage is TRBV6-1 and J usage is TRBJ1-1, with 9 nucleotides matching TRBD1. The CDR3 is made up of 13 amino acids. V lost 6 bases, J lost 1 base, and 0 bases stayed unmatched. Germline-derived CDR1 and CDR2 are MNHNS and SASEGT. For the CDR3, the DNA is TGTGCCAGCAGGGACAGGGGGAACACTGAAGCTTTCTTT. The encoded protein is CASRDRGNTEAFF.

This clone was detected many times. V and J are TRBV7-6 and TRBJ1-1; 7 bases fit TRBD1. With 6 bases clipped from V and 3 bases from J, the junction kept 4 bases outside the gene matches. The CDR3 length is 13 residues. Germline CDR1 is SGHVS and CDR2 is FNYEAQ. CDR3 residues: CASRQGWDTEAFF. CDR3 sequence (DNA): TGTGCCAGCAGACAGGGGTGGGACACTGAAGCTTTCTTT.

This clone was counted at least ten times. The same CDR3 is also encoded by other DNA sequences in this sample. The chain carries TRBV27 and TRBJ2-7; 9 nucleotides agree with TRBD1. The length of the CDR3 is 13 residues. V trimming: 5 bases; J trimming: 4 bases; junction bases outside the gene matches: 3. Germline CDR1 is MNHEY and CDR2 is SMNVEV (reference sequence). The CDR3 DNA is TGTGCCAGCAGTCCCGGACAGGGGTACGAGCAGTACTTC. It specifies CASSPGQGYEQYF.

The rearrangement uses TRBV27 and TRBJ1-4, with TRBD1 identical over 7 bases. J lost 4 bases, V lost 5 bases, and 4 bases had no gene match. The CDR3 runs to 14 residues. Germline V gene lookup returns CDR1 MNHEY and CDR2 SMNVEV (reference sequence). The chain's CDR3 is CASSADRNNEKLFF. The CDR3 bases are TGTGCCAGCAGTGCGGACAGGAATAATGAAAAACTGTTTTTT.

The chain is built from TRBV20-1 and TRBJ2-3; 10 bases are shared with TRBD2. The CDR3 loop spans 16 amino acids. With 6 bases clipped from V and 2 bases from J, the junction kept 11 bases outside the gene matches. Germline V gene lookup returns CDR1 DFQATT and CDR2 SNEGSKA (reference sequence). CDR3 amino acids: CSAVAVAGGHTDTQYF. The CDR3, as DNA: TGCAGTGCAGTAGCTGTAGCGGGGGGCCACACAGATACGCAGTATTTT.

This clone was observed at least ten times. V is TRBV5-1 and J is TRBJ2-1, with 9 bases aligning to TRBD2. The J segment lost 7 bases and the V segment lost 4 bases, leaving 9 bases of the junction unmatched. Germline V gene lookup returns CDR1 SGHRS and CDR2 YFSETQ. This CDR3 has 15 amino acids. The CDR3 here is CASSPQRGAGNEQFF. CDR3 DNA sequence: TGCGCCAGCAGCCCCCAGCGGGGGGCGGGGAATGAGCAGTTCTTC.

This clone was detected many times. The DNA for the CDR3 is TGTGCCAGCAGCGTAGTAGGAGCTAGCACAGATACGCAGTATTTT. Translating it yields CASSVVGASTDTQYF. The V and J genes are TRBV9 and TRBJ2-3; D uncertain. Trimming shortened V by 0 bases and J by 0 bases, and 8 bases separated the two germline ends. This CDR3 has 15 amino acids. Germline CDR1 and CDR2: SGDLS and YYNGEE.

With respect to this clone: This could be a read error, since a much larger clone is one nucleotide away. The genes are TRBV14 and TRBJ2-1; D possibly corresponds to TRBD2 (5 bases). V was trimmed by 5 bases and J by 0 bases, leaving 11 bases between them. Germline V gene lookup returns CDR1 SGHDN and CDR2 FVKESK. CDR3 size: 15 residues. The CDR3 region is CASSWGDISYNEQFF. The CDR3 DNA reads TGTGCCAGCAGCTGGGGAGACATCTCCTACAATGAGCAGTTCTTC.

In its sample, this clone was seen many times. The chain couples TRBV7-9 to TRBJ2-5; 8 nucleotides line up with TRBD1. Germline loops: CDR1 SEHNR, CDR2 FQNEAQ (reference sequence). There are 13 residues in the CDR3. Germline trimming cut 5 bases from V and 4 bases from J; bases unmatched to any gene: 3. The CDR3: CASSGTGGETQYF. CDR3 coding DNA: TGTGCCAGCAGCGGGACAGGCGGAGAGACCCAGTACTTC. Drawing the rest from reference TRBV7-9 and TRBJ2-5, the complete variable domain is DTGVSQNPRHKITKRGQNVTFRCDPISEHNRLYWYRQTLGQGPEFLTYFQNEAQLEKSRLLSDRFSAERPKGSFSTLEIQRTEQGDSAMYLCASSGTGGETQYFGPGTRLLVL.

This clone was detected ten times or more. The chain is built from TRBV20-1 and TRBJ1-6; perhaps TRBD1 as D (5 bases). The CDR3 runs to 13 residues. Per germline, CDR1 DFQATT and CDR2 SNEGSKA (reference sequence). V was clipped by 6 bases and J by 7 bases, with 13 bases between them. The CDR3 spells CSAQGRANSPLHF. For the CDR3, the DNA is TGCAGTGCCCAGGGACGGGCAAATTCACCCCTCCACTTT.

This clone was seen many times. This chain joins TRBV6-1 and TRBJ2-3; 11 bases are shared with TRBD2. Trimming cost V 6 bases and J 1 base; bases outside gene matches: 3. CDR1 and CDR2 from the germline V gene are MNHNS and SASEGT. This CDR3 has 15 residues. The CDR3 loop reads CASRLSGGGTDTQYF. In DNA, the CDR3 is TGTGCCAGCAGACTTAGCGGGGGGGGCACAGATACGCAGTATTTT.

This clone was counted ten times or more. The gene calls are TRBV6-1 and TRBJ1-2; TRBD1 matches at 8 bases. The CDR3 is 18 amino acids. V dropped 2 bases and J dropped 8; count of bases not matched to a gene: 19. CDR1 and CDR2 from the germline V gene are MNHNS and SASEGT. The CDR3 coding sequence is TGTGCCAGCAGTGAACCCGGCAGGACAGGGACGCGTCGGCGGGGCTACACCTTC. Translation: CASSEPGRTGTRRRGYTF.

This clone was found many times. This chain connects TRBV27 to TRBJ2-7; 7 nucleotides agree with TRBD1. Unmatched junction bases numbered 9, after V lost 6 bases and J lost 1 base. CDR1 is MNHEY and CDR2 is SMNVEV in the germline V gene (reference sequence). The CDR3 runs to 15 residues. Here the CDR3 DNA reads TGTGCCAGCAGCCGAAAAGGGACAGCGTCCTACGAGCAGTACTTC. Protein product: CASSRKGTASYEQYF.

About this clone: This may be a read error, as it is one base from a much larger clone. This chain uses TRBV18 with TRBJ1-4; D is ambiguous. The CDR3 covers 14 residues. Deletions cut 8 bases from V and 7 bases from J, with 17 bases between. Germline-derived CDR1 and CDR2 are KGHSH and LQKENI. This CDR3 reads CASPSDVNSEKLFF. The DNA of the CDR3 is TGTGCCAGCCCATCCGACGTTAACAGTGAAAAACTGTTTTTT.

This clone was observed many times. The V gene is TRBV6-1, the J gene TRBJ2-1, with a possible D match to TRBD1 (5 bases). Germline assignment: CDR1 MNHNS and CDR2 SASEGT. This CDR3 comprises 14 residues. With 4 bases removed from V and 1 base from J, the gap between germline ends came to 8 bases. The CDR3 coding sequence is TGTGCCAGCAGTGTGGGGCAGTCCTACAATGAGCAGTTCTTC. Encoded protein: CASSVGQSYNEQFF.

This clone was detected ten times or more. The V and J genes are TRBV6-1 and TRBJ2-1; perhaps TRBD1 as D (6 bases). This CDR3 region has 13 residues. The germline V gene encodes CDR1 MNHNS and CDR2 SASEGT. V lost 5 bases, J lost 4 bases, and 9 bases lay in between. This chain's CDR3 is CASSRTVYNEQFF. In nucleotides, the CDR3 is TGTGCCAGCAGTCGGACAGTTTACAATGAGCAGTTCTTC.

Ten or more counts support this clone. The chain combines TRBV27 with TRBJ2-5, with D possibly called TRBD1 or TRBD2 (5 bases each). CDR3 length: 13 residues. V gave up 8 bases and J gave up 4 bases, with 14 bases separating them. CDR1 and CDR2 (germline): MNHEY, SMNVEV (reference sequence). The CDR3 sequence is CASGGLQGETQYF. CDR3 nucleotides: TGTGCCAGCGGGGGTCTCCAGGGAGAGACCCAGTACTTC.

At least ten counts were recorded for this clone. V and J are TRBV14 and TRBJ2-7, with 7 nucleotides matching TRBD2. The CDR3 contains 15 residues. V dropped 5 bases and J dropped 0; count of bases not matched to a gene: 7. Germline V CDR1 and CDR2: SGHDN, FVKESK. CDR3 amino acids: CASSEPGLSSYEQYF. As DNA, the CDR3 is TGTGCCAGCAGCGAACCGGGACTAAGCTCCTACGAGCAGTACTTC.

In its sample, this clone was seen many times. This chain joins TRBV19 and TRBJ2-2; a weak D match, TRBD2 (5 bases). CDR1 LNHDA and CDR2 SQIVND come from the germline V gene (reference sequence). With 3 bases removed from V and 0 bases from J, the gap between germline ends came to 8 bases. CDR3 size: 15 residues. CDR3 amino acids: CASSIWEPNTGELFF. The CDR3 nucleotides are TGTGCCAGTAGTATTTGGGAGCCGAACACCGGGGAGCTGTTTTTT.

This clone has a count of ten or more. The CDR3 loop reads CASSQDLLANTDTQYF. The CDR3 DNA is TGCGCCAGCAGCCAAGATCTGTTAGCAAACACAGATACGCAGTATTTT. The chain combines TRBV4-1 with TRBJ2-3; D gene ambiguous. Germline CDR1 and CDR2: MGHRA and YSYEKL. CDR3 length equals 16 residues. With 0 bases removed from V and 2 bases from J, the gap between germline ends came to 12 bases.